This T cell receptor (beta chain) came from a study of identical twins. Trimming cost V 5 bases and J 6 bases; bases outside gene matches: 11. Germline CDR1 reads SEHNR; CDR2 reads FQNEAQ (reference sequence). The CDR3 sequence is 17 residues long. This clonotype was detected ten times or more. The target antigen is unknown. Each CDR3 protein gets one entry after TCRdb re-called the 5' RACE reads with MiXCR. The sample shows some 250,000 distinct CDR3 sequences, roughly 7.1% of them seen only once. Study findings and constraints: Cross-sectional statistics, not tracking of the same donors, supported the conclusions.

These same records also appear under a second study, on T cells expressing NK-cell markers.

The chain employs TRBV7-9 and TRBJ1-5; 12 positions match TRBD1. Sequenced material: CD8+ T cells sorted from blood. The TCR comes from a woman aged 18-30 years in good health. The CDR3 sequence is CASSPSRDRGLGQPQHF. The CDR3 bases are TGTGCCAGCAGCCCGTCCCGGGACAGGGGGCTTGGTCAGCCCCAGCATTTT.